This entry describes one T cell receptor (beta chain). CDR3 length: 12 residues. CDR1 is SGHRS, CDR2 YFSETQ, per germline. V gave up 4 bases and J gave up 6 bases, with 11 bases separating them. This sample is drawn from a study of blood T cell repertoires in COVID-19. Study in general: Both acute and convalescent COVID-19 samples were obtained from the United States, Italy and Spain. Nucleic acid was either cDNA or gDNA, and it came from T cells, B-cell-depleted T cells, or PBMCs.

Assay: immunoSEQ multiplex PCR; the TCRdb copy retains only in-frame clones and omits some. In the table there are roughly 79,000 clones, more than 75% of which are singletons. The sequenced sample was peripheral blood. The clonotype was recovered from a human donor in a cohort sampled during active COVID-19. The chain is built from TRBV5-1 and TRBJ2-7; possibly TRBD2 for D (5 bases). The CDR3 is CASSPDGGEQYF. CDR3 coding DNA: TGCGCCAGCAGCCCGGACGGAGGCGAGCAGTACTTC. Full variable domain (missing parts from reference TRBV5-1 and TRBJ2-7): KAGVTQTPRYLIKTRGQQVTLSCSPISGHRSVSWYQQTPGQGLQFLFEYFSETQRNKGNFPGRFSGRQFSNSRSEMNVSTLELGDSALYLCASSPDGGEQYFGPGTRLTVT.